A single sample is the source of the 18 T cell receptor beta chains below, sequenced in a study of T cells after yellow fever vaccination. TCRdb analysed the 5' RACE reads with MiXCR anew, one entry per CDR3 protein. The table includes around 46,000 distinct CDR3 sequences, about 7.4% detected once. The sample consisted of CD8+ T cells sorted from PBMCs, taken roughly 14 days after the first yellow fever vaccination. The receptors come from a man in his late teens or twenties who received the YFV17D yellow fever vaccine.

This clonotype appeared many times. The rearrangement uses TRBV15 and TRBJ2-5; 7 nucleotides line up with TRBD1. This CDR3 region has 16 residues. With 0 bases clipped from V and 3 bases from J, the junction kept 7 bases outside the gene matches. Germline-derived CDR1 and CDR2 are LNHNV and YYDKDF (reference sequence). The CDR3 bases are TGTGCCACCAGCAGAGAAACGGGACAGAACGAAGAGACCCAGTACTTC. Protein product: CATSRETGQNEETQYF.

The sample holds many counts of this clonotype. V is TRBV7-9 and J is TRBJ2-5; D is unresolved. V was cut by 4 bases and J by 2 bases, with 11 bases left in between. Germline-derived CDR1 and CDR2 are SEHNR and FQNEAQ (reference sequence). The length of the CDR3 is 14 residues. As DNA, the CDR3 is TGTGCCAGCAGCTCCCTGTCCCAACAAGAGACCCAGTACTTC. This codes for CASSSLSQQETQYF.

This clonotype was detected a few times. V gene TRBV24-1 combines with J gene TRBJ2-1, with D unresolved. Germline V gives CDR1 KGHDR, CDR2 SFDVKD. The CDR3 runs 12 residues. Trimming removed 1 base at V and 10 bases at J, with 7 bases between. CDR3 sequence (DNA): TGTGCCACCAGTGATTTTTCCGGGGAGCAGTTCTTC. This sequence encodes CATSDFSGEQFF.

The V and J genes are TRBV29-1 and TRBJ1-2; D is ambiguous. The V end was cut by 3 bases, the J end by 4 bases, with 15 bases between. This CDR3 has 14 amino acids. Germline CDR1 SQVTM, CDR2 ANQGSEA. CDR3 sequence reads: CSVDLSQTTYGYTF. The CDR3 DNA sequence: TGCAGCGTTGATCTCAGTCAGACCACCTATGGCTACACCTTC.

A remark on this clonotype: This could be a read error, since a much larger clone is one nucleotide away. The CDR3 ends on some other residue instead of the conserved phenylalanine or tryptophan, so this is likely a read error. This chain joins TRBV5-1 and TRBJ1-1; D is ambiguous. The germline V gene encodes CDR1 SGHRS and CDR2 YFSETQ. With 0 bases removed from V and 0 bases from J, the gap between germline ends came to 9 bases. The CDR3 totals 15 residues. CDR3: CASSLEPAMNTEAFS. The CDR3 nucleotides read TGCGCCAGCAGCTTGGAGCCCGCCATGAACACTGAAGCTTTCTCT.

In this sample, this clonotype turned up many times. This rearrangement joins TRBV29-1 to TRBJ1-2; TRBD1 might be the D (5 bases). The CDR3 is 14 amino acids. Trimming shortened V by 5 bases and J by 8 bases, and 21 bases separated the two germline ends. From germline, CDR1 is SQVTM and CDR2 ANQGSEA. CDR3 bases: TGCAGCGTTATTCCCCGGCAGGGCCTGGAGGGCTACACCTTC. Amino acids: CSVIPRQGLEGYTF. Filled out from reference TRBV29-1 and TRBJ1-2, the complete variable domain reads SAVISQKPSRDICQRGTSLTIQCQVDSQVTMMFWYRQQPGQSLTLIATANQGSEATYESGFVIDKFPISRPNLTFSTLTVSNMSPEDSSIYLCSVIPRQGLEGYTFGSGTRLTVV.

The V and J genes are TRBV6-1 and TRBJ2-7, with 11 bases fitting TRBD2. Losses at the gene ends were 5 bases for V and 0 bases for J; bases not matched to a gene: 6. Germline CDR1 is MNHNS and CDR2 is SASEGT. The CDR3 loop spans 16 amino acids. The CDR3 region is CASSKLAGGSSYEQYF. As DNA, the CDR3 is TGTGCCAGCAGTAAGCTAGCGGGGGGAAGCTCCTACGAGCAGTACTTC.

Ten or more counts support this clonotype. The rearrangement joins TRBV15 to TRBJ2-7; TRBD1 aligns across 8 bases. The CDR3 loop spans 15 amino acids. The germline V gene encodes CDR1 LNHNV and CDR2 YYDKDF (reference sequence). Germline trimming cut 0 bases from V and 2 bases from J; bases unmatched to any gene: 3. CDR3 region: CATSRDRTGTYEQYF. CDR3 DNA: TGTGCCACCAGCAGAGATCGGACAGGGACCTACGAGCAGTACTTC.

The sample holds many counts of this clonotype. Here the CDR3 reads CASSPPQRGGGGELFF. The CDR3 nucleotides read TGCGCCAGCAGCCCCCCCCAGCGGGGGGGCGGCGGGGAGCTGTTTTTT. The rearrangement links TRBV5-1 to TRBJ2-2; 10 positions match TRBD2. Unmatched junction bases numbered 10, after V lost 4 bases and J lost 7 bases. Per germline, CDR1 SGHRS and CDR2 YFSETQ. This CDR3 is 16 amino acids long. Full variable domain (missing parts from reference TRBV5-1 and TRBJ2-2): KAGVTQTPRYLIKTRGQQVTLSCSPISGHRSVSWYQQTPGQGLQFLFEYFSETQRNKGNFPGRFSGRQFSNSRSEMNVSTLELGDSALYLCASSPPQRGGGGELFFGEGSRLTVL.

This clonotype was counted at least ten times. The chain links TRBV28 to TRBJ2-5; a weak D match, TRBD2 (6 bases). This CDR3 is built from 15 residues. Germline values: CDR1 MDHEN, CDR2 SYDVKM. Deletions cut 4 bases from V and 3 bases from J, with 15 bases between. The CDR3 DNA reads TGTGCCAGCAGTTGGGCCTGGCGGGACGAAGAGACCCAGTACTTC. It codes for CASSWAWRDEETQYF.

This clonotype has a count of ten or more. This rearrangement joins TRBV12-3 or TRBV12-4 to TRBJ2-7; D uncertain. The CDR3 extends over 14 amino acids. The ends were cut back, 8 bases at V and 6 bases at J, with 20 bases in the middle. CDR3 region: CASSYEDPAREQYF. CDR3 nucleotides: TGTGCCAGCTCGTATGAGGACCCGGCTCGCGAGCAGTACTTC.

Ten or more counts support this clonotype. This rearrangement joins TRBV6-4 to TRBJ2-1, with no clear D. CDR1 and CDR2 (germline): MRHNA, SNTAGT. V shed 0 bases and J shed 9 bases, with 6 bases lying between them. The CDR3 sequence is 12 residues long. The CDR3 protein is CASSDSWGEQFF. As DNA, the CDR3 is TGTGCCAGCAGTGACTCGTGGGGTGAGCAGTTCTTC.

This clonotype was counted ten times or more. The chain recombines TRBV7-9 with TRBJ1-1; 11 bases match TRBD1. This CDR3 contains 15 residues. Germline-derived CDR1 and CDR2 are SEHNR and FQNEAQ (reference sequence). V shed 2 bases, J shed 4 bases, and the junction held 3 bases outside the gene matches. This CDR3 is CASSLRGTGGTEAFF. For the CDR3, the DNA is TGTGCCAGCAGCTTACGCGGGACAGGGGGCACTGAAGCTTTCTTT.

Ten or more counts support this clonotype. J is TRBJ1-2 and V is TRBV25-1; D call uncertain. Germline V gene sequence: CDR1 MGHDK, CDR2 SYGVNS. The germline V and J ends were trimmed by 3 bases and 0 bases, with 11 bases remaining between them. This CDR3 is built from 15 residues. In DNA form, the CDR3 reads TGTGCCAGCAGTGATTTAGAAGATTCTAACTATGGCTACACCTTC. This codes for CASSDLEDSNYGYTF.

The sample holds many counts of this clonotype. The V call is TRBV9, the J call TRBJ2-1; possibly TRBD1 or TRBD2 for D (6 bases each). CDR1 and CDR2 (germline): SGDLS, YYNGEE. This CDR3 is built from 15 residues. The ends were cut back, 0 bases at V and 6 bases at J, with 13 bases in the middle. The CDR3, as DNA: TGTGCCAGCAGCGTAGCCGGGGGCCCTCTCAATGAGCAGTTCTTC. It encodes CASSVAGGPLNEQFF.

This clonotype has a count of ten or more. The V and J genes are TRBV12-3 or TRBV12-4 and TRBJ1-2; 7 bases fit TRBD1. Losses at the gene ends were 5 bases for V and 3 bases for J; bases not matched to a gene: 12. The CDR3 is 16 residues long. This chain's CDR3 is CASSRLTGQIDYGYTF. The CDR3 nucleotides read TGTGCCAGCAGTCGCCTGACAGGGCAAATCGACTATGGCTACACCTTC.

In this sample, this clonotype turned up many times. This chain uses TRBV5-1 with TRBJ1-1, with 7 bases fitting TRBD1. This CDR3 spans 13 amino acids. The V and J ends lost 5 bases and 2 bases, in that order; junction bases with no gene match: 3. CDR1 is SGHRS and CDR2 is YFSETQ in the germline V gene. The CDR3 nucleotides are TGCGCCAGCAGTTACAGGGGAAACACTGAAGCTTTCTTT. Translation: CASSYRGNTEAFF.

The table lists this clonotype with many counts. CDR3 DNA sequence: TGTGCCAGCAGTCCCTGGACAGGGATGACAGATACGCAGTATTTT. It yields the protein CASSPWTGMTDTQYF. The chain is built from TRBV28 and TRBJ2-3; 8 positions agree with TRBD1. The CDR3 runs 15 residues. V shed 5 bases, J shed 3 bases, and the junction held 7 bases outside the gene matches. CDR1 and CDR2 from the germline V gene are MDHEN and SYDVKM.